This T cell receptor beta chain was identified during a study of T-cell memory formation after mild COVID-19. Study information: TCR clusters were largely donor specific.

From germline, CDR1 is SGHRS and CDR2 YFSETQ. There are 15 residues in the CDR3. V shed 1 base, J shed 1 base, and the junction held 4 bases outside the gene matches. The sample holds a few counts of this clonotype. TCRalpha and TCRbeta libraries used 5'RACE with constant-segment primers and UMIs. TCRdb independently ran MiXCR on the 5' RACE reads; one entry per CDR3 protein. The sample lists a few hundred thousand distinct CDR3 sequences; roughly 15% were seen once. The source of this sequence is a man aged 18 to 30 who had mild COVID-19 (a few samples of this study predate the infection). Cell type and time point are not known. V and J are TRBV5-1 and TRBJ1-1; TRBD1 agrees at 7 bases. The sample consisted of PBMCs or a T cell subset sorted from them (not recorded which). This CDR3 reads CASSLRGTENTEAFF. The CDR3 DNA follows: TGCGCCAGCAGCTTGAGGGGGACAGAGAACACTGAAGCTTTCTTT. The entire variable domain, with the rest obtained from reference TRBV5-1 and TRBJ1-1, is as follows: KAGVTQTPRYLIKTRGQQVTLSCSPISGHRSVSWYQQTPGQGLQFLFEYFSETQRNKGNFPGRFSGRQFSNSRSEMNVSTLELGDSALYLCASSLRGTENTEAFFGQGTRLTVV.